The 15 T cell receptor beta chains in this list originate from one sample, sequenced in a study of T cells in Graves' hyperthyroidism and ophthalmopathy. Amplification of TCR beta CDR3 regions used RNA as the template. Carried out on the TCR CDR3, a first-round RT-PCR used the HTBI primer set. Via MiXCR, TCRdb re-called the multiplex PCR reads, giving one row per CDR3 protein. The repertoire holds roughly 330,000 distinct CDR3 sequences, with 16% as singletons. The sample consisted of blood. Receptor source: a man under 40 with Graves' hyperthyroidism.

On this clonotype itself: This may be a read error, as it is one base from a much larger clone. The rearrangement links TRBV7-2 to TRBJ1-2; the match to TRBD1 covers 7 bases. The junction had 13 bases not matched to a gene; V was cut back by 3 bases and J by 6 bases. CDR3 length: 16 residues. Germline V gene sequence: CDR1 SGHTA, CDR2 FQGNSA. In nucleotides, the CDR3 is TGTGCCAGCAGCTTGTTAGGGGGCGGCAGGAGGAATGGCTACACCTTC. Translation gives CASSLLGGGRRNGYTF.

This clonotype showed up many times. The J gene is TRBJ2-5, the V gene TRBV6-5; 7 bases agree with TRBD2. Unmatched junction bases numbered 4, after V lost 2 bases and J lost 1 base. Germline V CDR1 and CDR2: MNHEY, SVGAGI. The CDR3 is made up of 15 amino acids. CDR3 residues: CASSYGRASQETQYF. The CDR3, as DNA: TGTGCCAGCAGTTACGGGAGGGCCAGCCAAGAGACCCAGTACTTC.

The chain couples TRBV19 to TRBJ2-7; TRBD2 matches 9 bases. Trimming took 3 bases from V and 4 from J; bases not matched to a gene: 1. This CDR3 is built from 13 residues. Germline CDR1 reads LNHDA; CDR2 reads SQIVND (reference sequence). The CDR3 DNA sequence: TGTGCCAGTAGTATTAGCGGGAGATACGAGCAGTACTTC. Its protein product is CASSISGRYEQYF.

This clonotype was counted only a few times. The chain combines TRBV10-3 with TRBJ2-7; 9 nucleotides match TRBD1. CDR1 is ENHRY, CDR2 SYGVKD, per germline. V trimming: 6 bases; J trimming: 7 bases; junction bases outside the gene matches: 4. CDR3 size: 12 residues. DNA of the CDR3: TGTGCCATCAGCTCCGGGACAGGGGAGCAGTACTTC. As protein: CAISSGTGEQYF.

This clonotype was seen only a few times. The chain joins TRBV18 to TRBJ1-2; D remains ambiguous. Germline loops: CDR1 KGHSH, CDR2 LQKENI. Trimming left V 3 bases short and J 6 bases short, with 11 bases between. The CDR3 consists of 13 residues. The CDR3 is CASSPDGLNGYTF. DNA of the CDR3: TGTGCCAGCTCACCGGACGGTCTAAATGGCTACACCTTC. Combining the CDR3 with reference TRBV18 and TRBJ1-2 gives the whole variable domain NAGVMQNPRHLVRRRGQEARLRCSPMKGHSHVYWYRQLPEEGLKFMVYLQKENIIDESGMPKERFSAEFPKEGPSILRIQQVVRGDSAAYFCASSPDGLNGYTFGSGTRLTVV.

The sample holds many counts of this clonotype. This chain links TRBV11-1 with TRBJ2-5; D might be TRBD1 (5 bases). CDR3 size: 15 residues. Deletions cut 5 bases from V and 5 bases from J, with 18 bases between. Germline V CDR1 and CDR2: SGHAT, FQDESV (reference sequence). The CDR3 nucleotides are TGTGCCAGCAGCCCCGTCCGGCAGGGCAAGGAGACCCAGTACTTC. Its protein is CASSPVRQGKETQYF.

This rearrangement joins TRBV3-1 to TRBJ2-2; 14 bases are a match to TRBD2. J gave up 5 bases and V 1 base, and 6 bases lay outside the gene matches. The length of the CDR3 is 18 residues. From germline, CDR1 is LGHDT and CDR2 YNNKEL (reference sequence). The CDR3 loop reads CASSQGIWTSGRTGELFF. For the CDR3, the DNA is TGTGCCAGCAGCCAAGGGATTTGGACTAGCGGGAGGACCGGGGAGCTGTTTTTT. The full variable domain, in which reference TRBV3-1 and TRBJ2-2 provide the parts outside the CDR3, is DTAVSQTPKYLVTQMGNDKSIKCEQNLGHDTMYWYKQDSKKFLKIMFSYNNKELIINETVPNRFSPKSPDKAHLNLHINSLELGDSAVYFCASSQGIWTSGRTGELFFGEGSRLTVL.

This clonotype was seen at least ten times. This chain joins TRBV24-1 and TRBJ2-1; D is ambiguous. Trimming shortened V by 4 bases and J by 0 bases, and 12 bases separated the two germline ends. The CDR3 has 16 residues. Germline CDR1 reads KGHDR; CDR2 reads SFDVKD. In nucleotides, the CDR3 is TGTGCCACCAGTGACCCGTCTGCGAGCTCCTACAATGAGCAGTTCTTC. It codes for CATSDPSASSYNEQFF.

This clonotype occurred many times. The chain uses TRBV30 and TRBJ2-1; D gene unclear. The CDR3 covers 12 residues. Trimming cost V 4 bases and J 7 bases, with 11 bases left between them. Germline assignment: CDR1 GTSNPN and CDR2 SVGIG (reference sequence). CDR3 residues: CAWNGPENEQFF. The CDR3 DNA follows: TGTGCCTGGAATGGGCCCGAAAATGAGCAGTTCTTC.

This clonotype occurred once. This CDR3 fails to terminate in the conserved phenylalanine or tryptophan, so it likely reflects a read error. J is TRBJ1-2 and V is TRBV12-3 or TRBV12-4, with D tentatively TRBD1 (5 bases). V was trimmed by 5 bases and J by 5 bases, leaving 9 bases between them. The CDR3 length is 12 residues. CDR3 residues: CASSPRGYGYTL. The DNA of the CDR3 is TGTGCCAGCAGTCCTAGGGGATATGGCTACACCTTG.

This clonotype appeared many times. The chain joins TRBV28 to TRBJ1-5; D unclear. The V and J ends lost 6 bases and 5 bases respectively, with 11 bases between them. Germline assignment: CDR1 MDHEN and CDR2 SYDVKM. The CDR3 length is 13 residues. The CDR3 coding sequence is TGTGCCAGCAGCCCGGCGTTGCATCAGCCCCAGCATTTT. Translating it yields CASSPALHQPQHF.

This clonotype has just a few counts. The chain carries TRBV7-8 and TRBJ1-5; TRBD1 agrees at 9 bases. This CDR3 spans 15 amino acids. After removal of 5 bases from V and 4 bases from J, the junction contained 6 bases not matched to a gene. Germline CDR1 SGHVS, CDR2 FQNEAQ. The DNA of the CDR3 is TGTGCCAGCAGCAGGGACAGGGCCAATAATCAGCCCCAGCATTTT. It translates to CASSRDRANNQPQHF. Supplemented by reference TRBV7-8 and TRBJ1-5, the full variable domain reads GAGVSQSPRYKVAKRGQDVALRCDPISGHVSLFWYQQALGQGPEFLTYFQNEAQLDKSGLPSDRFFAERPEGSVSTLKIQRTQQEDSAVYLCASSRDRANNQPQHFGDGTRLSIL.

In its sample, this clonotype was seen many times. The chain links TRBV7-2 to TRBJ2-3; TRBD1 might be the D (6 bases). CDR1 is SGHTA and CDR2 is FQGNSA in the germline V gene. V dropped 1 base and J dropped 3 bases, with 11 bases sitting between them. CDR3 length equals 15 residues. CDR3 coding DNA: TGTGCCAGCAGCTTAGTGGACAGTATAACAGATACGCAGTATTTT. Residues: CASSLVDSITDTQYF.

The sample holds many counts of this clonotype. The CDR3: CASSYDPGPTNTGELFF. The CDR3 DNA follows: TGTGCCAGCAGTTATGACCCGGGACCCACGAACACCGGGGAGCTGTTTTTT. The V and J genes are TRBV6-5 and TRBJ2-2; D is tentatively TRBD1 or TRBD2 (5 bases each). This CDR3 contains 17 residues. V lost 3 bases to trimming and J lost 0 bases, with 14 bases between them. Germline CDR1 MNHEY, CDR2 SVGAGI.

This clonotype has at least ten counts. The chain has TRBV3-1 and TRBJ2-2, with 7 bases identical to TRBD1. Unmatched junction bases numbered 12, after V lost 0 bases and J lost 14 bases. This CDR3 is built from 15 residues. CDR1 is LGHDT and CDR2 is YNNKEL in the germline V gene (reference sequence). The CDR3 spells CASSQDPARGWQLFF. The CDR3 region has the DNA TGTGCCAGCAGCCAAGATCCCGCCAGGGGGTGGCAACTGTTTTTT.